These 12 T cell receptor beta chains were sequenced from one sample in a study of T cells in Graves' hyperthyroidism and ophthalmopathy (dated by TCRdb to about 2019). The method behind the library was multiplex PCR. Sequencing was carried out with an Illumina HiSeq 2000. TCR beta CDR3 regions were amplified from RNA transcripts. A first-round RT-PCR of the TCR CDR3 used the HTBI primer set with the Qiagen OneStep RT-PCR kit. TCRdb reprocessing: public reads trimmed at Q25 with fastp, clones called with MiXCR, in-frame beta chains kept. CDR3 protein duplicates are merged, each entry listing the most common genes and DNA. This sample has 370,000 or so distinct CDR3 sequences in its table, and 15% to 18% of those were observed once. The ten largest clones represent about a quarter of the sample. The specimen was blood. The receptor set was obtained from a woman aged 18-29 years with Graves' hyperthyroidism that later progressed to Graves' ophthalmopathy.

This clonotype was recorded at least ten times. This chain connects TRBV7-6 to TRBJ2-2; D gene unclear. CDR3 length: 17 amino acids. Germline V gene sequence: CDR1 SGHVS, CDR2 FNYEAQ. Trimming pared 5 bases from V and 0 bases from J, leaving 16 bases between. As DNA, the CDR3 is TGTGCCAGCAGCCCTCGTGCCGGGCGTCCGAACACCGGGGAGCTGTTTTTT. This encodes CASSPRAGRPNTGELFF.

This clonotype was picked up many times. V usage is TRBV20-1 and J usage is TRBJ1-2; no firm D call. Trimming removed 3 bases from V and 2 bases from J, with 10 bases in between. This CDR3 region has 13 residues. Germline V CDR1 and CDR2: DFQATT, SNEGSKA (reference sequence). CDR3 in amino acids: CSASRSDNYGYTF. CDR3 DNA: TGCAGTGCTAGTAGGTCAGACAACTATGGCTACACCTTC.

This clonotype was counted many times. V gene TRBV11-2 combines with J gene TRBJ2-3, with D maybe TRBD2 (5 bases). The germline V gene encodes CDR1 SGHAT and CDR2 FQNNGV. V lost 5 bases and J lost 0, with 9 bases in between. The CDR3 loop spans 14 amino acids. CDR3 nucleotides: TGTGCCAGCAGCACACTAGGCAGCACAGATACGCAGTATTTT. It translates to CASSTLGSTDTQYF.

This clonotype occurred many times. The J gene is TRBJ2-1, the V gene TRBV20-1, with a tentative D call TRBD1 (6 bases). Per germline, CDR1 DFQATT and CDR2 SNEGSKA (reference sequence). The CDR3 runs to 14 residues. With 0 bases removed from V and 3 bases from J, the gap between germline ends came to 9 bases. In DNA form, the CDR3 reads TGCAGTGCTAGAGAACAGGGCAACTACAATGAGCAGTTCTTC. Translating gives CSAREQGNYNEQFF.

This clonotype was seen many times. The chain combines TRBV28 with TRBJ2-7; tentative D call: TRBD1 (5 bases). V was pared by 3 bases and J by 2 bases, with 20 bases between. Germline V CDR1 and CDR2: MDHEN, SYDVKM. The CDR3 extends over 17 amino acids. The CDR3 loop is CASSFSPDTSSAYEQYF. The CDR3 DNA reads TGTGCCAGCAGTTTCTCCCCGGACACCTCCTCTGCCTACGAGCAGTACTTC.

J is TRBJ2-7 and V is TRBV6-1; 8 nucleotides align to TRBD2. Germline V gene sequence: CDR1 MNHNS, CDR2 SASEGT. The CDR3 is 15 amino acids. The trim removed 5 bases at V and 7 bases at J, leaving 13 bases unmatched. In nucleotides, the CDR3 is TGTGCCAGCAGTACCCTCCCAGCGGGAGTGGGGGAGCAGTACTTC. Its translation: CASSTLPAGVGEQYF.

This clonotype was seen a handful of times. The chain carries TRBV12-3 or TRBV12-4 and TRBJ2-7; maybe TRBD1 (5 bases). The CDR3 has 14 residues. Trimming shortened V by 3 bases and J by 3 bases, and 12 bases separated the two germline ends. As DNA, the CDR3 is TGTGCCAGCAGTTTTAGGACAACCGACTACGAGCAGTACTTC. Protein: CASSFRTTDYEQYF.

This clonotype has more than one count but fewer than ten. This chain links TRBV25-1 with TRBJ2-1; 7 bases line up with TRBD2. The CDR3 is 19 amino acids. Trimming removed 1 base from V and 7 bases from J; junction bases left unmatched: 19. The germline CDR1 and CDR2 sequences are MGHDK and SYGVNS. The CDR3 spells CASSEWVPSGRPTGNEQFF. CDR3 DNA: TGTGCCAGCAGTGAATGGGTCCCATCCGGGAGGCCAACCGGGAATGAGCAGTTCTTC.

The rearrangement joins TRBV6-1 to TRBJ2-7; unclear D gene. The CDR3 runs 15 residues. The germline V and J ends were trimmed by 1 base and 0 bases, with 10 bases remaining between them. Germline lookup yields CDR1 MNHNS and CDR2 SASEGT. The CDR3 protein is CASSEEGASSYEQYF. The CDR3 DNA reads TGTGCCAGCAGTGAAGAAGGAGCGAGCTCCTACGAGCAGTACTTC.

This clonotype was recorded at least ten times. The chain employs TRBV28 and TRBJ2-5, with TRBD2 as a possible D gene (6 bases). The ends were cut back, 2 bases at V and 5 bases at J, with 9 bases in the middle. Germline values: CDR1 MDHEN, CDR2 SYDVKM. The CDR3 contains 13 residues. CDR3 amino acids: CASSLAGWETQYF. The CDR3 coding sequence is TGTGCCAGCAGTTTAGCGGGATGGGAGACCCAGTACTTC.

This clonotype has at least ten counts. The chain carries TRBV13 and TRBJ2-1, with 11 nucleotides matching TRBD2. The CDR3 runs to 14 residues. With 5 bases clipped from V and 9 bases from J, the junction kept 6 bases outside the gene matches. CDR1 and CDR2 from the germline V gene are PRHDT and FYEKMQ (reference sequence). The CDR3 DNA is TGTGCCAGCAGCCCCGTAGCGGGAGGGGTTGAGCAGTTCTTC. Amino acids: CASSPVAGGVEQFF.

CDR3 amino acids: CASSLLTSGISYNEQFF. The DNA for the CDR3 is TGTGCCAGCAGTTTACTGACTAGCGGCATCTCCTACAATGAGCAGTTCTTC. This chain connects TRBV28 to TRBJ2-1; 9 positions agree with TRBD2. V dropped 2 bases and J dropped 0; count of bases not matched to a gene: 5. The germline gives CDR1 MDHEN, CDR2 SYDVKM. The CDR3 is 17 residues long.